This TCR beta chain was sequenced for a study of blood T cell repertoires in COVID-19. Background on the study: Acute and convalescent COVID-19 specimens originated in the United States, Italy and Spain. PBMCs, B-cell-depleted T cells, or T cells provided the cDNA or gDNA that made up the material.

The authors' processing: Amplification from reference gene primers served as the basis for estimated nucleated cell counts. Some clones are missing from TCRdb's copy, which holds only in-frame ones; the method was immunoSEQ multiplex PCR. D and trimming were read from the DNA, whereas the V and J calls and clone size are those reported in that table. The profile covers approximately 210,000 clones, with around 89% appearing a single time and 4% to 6% taken by the ten largest. Trimming shortened V by 8 bases and J by 4 bases, and 9 bases separated the two germline ends. This CDR3 region has 12 residues. The V gene's germline CDR1 is MGHRA and CDR2 YSYEKL.

Source material: peripheral blood. The TCR sequence derives from a woman in her forties with acute or convalescent COVID-19. The rearrangement links TRBV4-1 to TRBJ1-5; no reliable D call. DNA for the CDR3: TGCGCCAGCGGAGAACTGAATCAGCCCCAGCATTTT. Translated, it gives CASGELNQPQHF.